The 29 T cell receptor beta chains below were found in one sample sequenced in a study of blood T cell repertoires in COVID-19. This table comes from immunoSEQ multiplex PCR, and its TCRdb copy is limited to in-frame clones, with some not included. The sample shows under 200,000 clones, more than 65% of them seen only once. The specimen sequenced was PBMCs or T cells enriched from blood (not recorded which). These receptor sequences come from a woman between 40 and 55 years old with acute COVID-19.

The gene calls are TRBV6-6 and TRBJ1-1, with 8 bases lining up with TRBD1. Unmatched junction bases numbered 7, after V lost 8 bases and J lost 5 bases. The CDR3 covers 13 residues. CDR1 and CDR2 from the germline V gene are MNHNY and SVGAGI (reference sequence). CDR3 sequence reads: CASLGQGGTEAFF. CDR3 in DNA: TGTGCCAGCCTCGGACAGGGTGGGACTGAAGCTTTCTTT.

As DNA, the CDR3 is TGTGCCAGTAGTACCGGGGACAGCGCGTTTTCTGGCTACACCTTC. Amino acids: CASSTGDSAFSGYTF. This sequence joins TRBV19 and TRBJ1-2; TRBD1 agrees at 7 bases. The germline gives CDR1 LNHDA, CDR2 SQIVND (reference sequence). The trim removed 4 bases at V and 7 bases at J, leaving 12 bases unmatched. This CDR3 comprises 15 residues.

This clone was counted a single time. The J gene is TRBJ1-4, the V gene TRBV18; 9 bases match TRBD1. The V and J ends lost 1 base and 7 bases, in that order; junction bases with no gene match: 7. The CDR3 covers 16 residues. Germline lookup yields CDR1 KGHSH and CDR2 LQKENI. The CDR3: CASSPQRQGVGEKLFF. DNA for the CDR3: TGTGCCAGCTCACCACAGCGACAGGGGGTGGGTGAAAAACTGTTTTTT.

V and J are TRBV2 and TRBJ2-5; D may be TRBD1 (6 bases). The CDR3 is made up of 14 amino acids. The germline V gene has CDR1 SNHLY and CDR2 FYNNEI. V lost 2 bases and J lost 4, with 11 bases in between. CDR3 sequence reads: CASSELGHRETQYF. Here the CDR3 DNA reads TGTGCCAGCAGTGAATTGGGACACCGAGAGACCCAGTACTTC.

V and J are TRBV18 and TRBJ1-5; TRBD1 matches at 8 bases. The ends lost 5 bases at V and 6 bases at J; junction bases unmatched: 12. Germline lookup yields CDR1 KGHSH and CDR2 LQKENI. The CDR3 has 16 amino acids. The CDR3 nucleotides are TGTGCCAGCTCAGTCGGCGGGCAGGGGGCCGGTCAGCCCCAGCATTTT. It encodes CASSVGGQGAGQPQHF.

This chain joins TRBV9 and TRBJ2-3; TRBD2 matches at 8 bases. V shed 0 bases, J shed 3 bases, and the junction held 3 bases outside the gene matches. CDR3 length: 15 residues. Germline V CDR1 and CDR2: SGDLS, YYNGEE. For the CDR3, the DNA is TGTGCCAGCAGCGTAGTGGCTAGCGGGACAGATACGCAGTATTTT. Residues: CASSVVASGTDTQYF.

CDR3 DNA sequence: TGTGCCAGCAGGCCCGGACTGATCCCTACAAATGAGCAGTTCTTC. This sequence encodes CASRPGLIPTNEQFF. The chain carries TRBV9 and TRBJ2-1; a weak D match, TRBD2 (5 bases). In germline, CDR1 is SGDLS, CDR2 YYNGEE. V was pared by 5 bases and J by 7 bases, with 19 bases between. The CDR3 consists of 15 residues.

This clone was counted between two and nine times. The rearrangement links TRBV30 to TRBJ2-7; D is perhaps TRBD2 (6 bases). CDR3 length: 13 residues. Germline V gene data show CDR1 as GTSNPN and CDR2 as SVGIG (reference sequence). Trimming cost V 1 base and J 6 bases, with 13 bases left between them. In DNA, the CDR3 is TGTGCCTGGAGTGCGTCTAGCGCGGGCGAGCAGTACGTC. This encodes CAWSASSAGEQYV.

The rearrangement uses TRBV4-2 and TRBJ2-5; 8 bases fit TRBD2. The germline CDR1 and CDR2 sequences are LGHNA and YNFKEQ. This CDR3 is built from 17 residues. V shed 1 base, J shed 5 bases, and the junction held 12 bases outside the gene matches. CDR3 in DNA: TGTGCCAGCAGCCAAGGGGCTAGCGGGCTGATCGGGGAGACCCAGTACTTC. Translated: CASSQGASGLIGETQYF.

The V and J genes are TRBV18 and TRBJ2-2; no clear D gene. This CDR3 is built from 14 residues. The V end lost 6 bases, the J end lost 1 base, and 9 bases lay between the germline ends. CDR1 KGHSH and CDR2 LQKENI come from the germline V gene. The CDR3 sequence is CASSPDKNTGELFF. The CDR3 nucleotides are TGTGCCAGCTCTCCCGACAAGAACACCGGGGAGCTGTTTTTT.

This chain links TRBV2 with TRBJ1-1; 7 nucleotides line up with TRBD1. This CDR3 contains 14 residues. V lost 6 bases and J lost 1; bases outside the gene matches: 5. Germline values: CDR1 SNHLY, CDR2 FYNNEI. CDR3: CASSRRDRNTEAFF. The CDR3 DNA reads as TGTGCCAGCAGCCGTAGGGACAGGAACACTGAAGCTTTCTTT.

The V and J genes are TRBV27 and TRBJ2-2; D call uncertain. V was cut by 4 bases and J by 4 bases, with 16 bases left in between. CDR1 and CDR2 (germline): MNHEY, SMNVEV (reference sequence). The CDR3 runs to 16 residues. CDR3 DNA: TGTGCCAGCAGTTCCCATCTCAACTCTTTCACCGGGGAGCTGTTTTTT. Amino acid sequence: CASSSHLNSFTGELFF.

CDR3 loop: CASSPDRARGETQYF. CDR3 bases: TGTGCCAGCAGCCCCGACAGGGCCCGGGGGGAGACCCAGTACTTC. This rearrangement joins TRBV14 to TRBJ2-5; the D gene is possibly TRBD1 (7 bases). V was clipped by 4 bases and J by 5 bases, with 17 bases between them. Germline V CDR1 and CDR2: SGHDN, FVKESK. The CDR3 loop spans 15 amino acids.

The rearrangement uses TRBV6-5 and TRBJ2-5, with 7 nucleotides matching TRBD2. The CDR3 extends over 14 amino acids. J gave up 5 bases and V 9 bases, and 12 bases lay outside the gene matches. Per the germline V gene, CDR1 is MNHEY and CDR2 is SVGAGI. The DNA for the CDR3 is TGTGCCAGTCGTTCATCGGGAGGCGGGGAGACCCAGTACTTC. It yields the protein CASRSSGGGETQYF.

V usage is TRBV29-1 and J usage is TRBJ1-5; D may be TRBD1 (6 bases). Germline CDR1 reads SQVTM; CDR2 reads ANQGSEA. The V gene lost 4 bases and the J gene lost 1 base, with 11 bases spanning the gap. The CDR3 extends over 14 amino acids. The CDR3 sequence: CSVVLQGSNQPQHF. CDR3 bases: TGCAGCGTTGTTCTCCAGGGGAGCAATCAGCCCCAGCATTTT.

The J gene is TRBJ2-7, the V gene TRBV10-3; 11 nucleotides line up with TRBD2. The V gene end was trimmed by 10 bases and the J gene end by 6 bases; junction bases not matched to a gene: 8. The germline V gene encodes CDR1 ENHRY and CDR2 SYGVKD. This CDR3 comprises 13 residues. The CDR3 DNA sequence: TGTGCCACTACCACTAGCGGGAGACGCGAGCAGTACGTC. Encoded protein: CATTTSGRREQYV.

The chain carries TRBV5-1 and TRBJ2-3; tentatively, D is TRBD2 (5 bases). Trimming pared 1 base from V and 0 bases from J, leaving 9 bases between. Germline assignment: CDR1 SGHRS and CDR2 YFSETQ. The CDR3 runs to 15 residues. CDR3 sequence (DNA): TGCGCCAGCAGCTTGAAAGGCGGGAGCACAGATACGCAGTATTTT. Amino acid sequence: CASSLKGGSTDTQYF.

This clone was detected only a few times. The chain joins TRBV3-1 (or the pseudogene TRBV3-2) to TRBJ2-5, with D unclear. This CDR3 is built from 14 residues. Between the trimmed V and J ends, which lost 1 base and 11 bases, there was a span of 17 bases. The V gene's germline CDR1 is LGHDT and CDR2 YNNKEL (reference sequence). The CDR3 nucleotides read TGTGCCAGCAGCCAAGGGTCTAAAACCCTACTGCAGTACTTC. This sequence encodes CASSQGSKTLLQYF.

This chain uses TRBV27 with TRBJ1-4, with D unresolved. CDR3 length: 14 residues. CDR1 and CDR2 (germline): MNHEY, SMNVEV (reference sequence). The V gene lost 2 bases and the J gene lost 11 bases, with 15 bases spanning the gap. CDR3 sequence reads: CASSLGRPPTKLFF. As DNA, the CDR3 is TGTGCCAGCAGTTTAGGGCGACCCCCGACGAAACTGTTTTTT.

V and J are TRBV29-1 and TRBJ2-7; 7 nucleotides agree with TRBD1. Unmatched junction bases numbered 9, after V lost 8 bases and J lost 2 bases. Germline V gene data show CDR1 as SQVTM and CDR2 as ANQGSEA. The CDR3 has 13 residues. As DNA, the CDR3 is TGCAGCTTCCACAGGGGAGACACCTACGAGCAGTACTTC. Translating gives CSFHRGDTYEQYF.

The J gene is TRBJ2-3, the V gene TRBV10-2; 11 bases align to TRBD2. The trim removed 6 bases at V and 0 bases at J, leaving 11 bases unmatched. The CDR3 is made up of 18 amino acids. In germline, CDR1 is WSHSY, CDR2 SAAADI. CDR3 residues: CASRSRAGTSGSTDTQYF. The CDR3 nucleotides read TGCGCCAGCAGATCACGCGCCGGGACTAGCGGAAGCACAGATACGCAGTATTTT.

The genes are TRBV29-1 and TRBJ1-2, with 9 nucleotides matching TRBD1. The CDR3 length is 13 residues. J was trimmed by 7 bases and V by 7 bases; bases with no gene match: 10. In germline, CDR1 is SQVTM, CDR2 ANQGSEA. The CDR3 nucleotides are TGCAGCGCCTCACAACAGGGGGCGGGTGGCTACACCTTC. Residues: CSASQQGAGGYTF.

CDR3 loop: CASSALAGGWNEQFF. The CDR3 DNA follows: TGTGCCAGCAGCGCTCTAGCGGGAGGGTGGAATGAGCAGTTCTTC. The rearrangement uses TRBV27 and TRBJ2-1; 12 nucleotides align to TRBD2. J was trimmed by 7 bases and V by 6 bases; bases with no gene match: 7. Germline loops: CDR1 MNHEY, CDR2 SMNVEV (reference sequence). This CDR3 is built from 15 residues.

This clone has at least ten counts. This chain connects TRBV4-1 to TRBJ1-1, with TRBD1 identical over 8 bases. This CDR3 is 14 amino acids long. In germline, CDR1 is MGHRA, CDR2 YSYEKL. V dropped 5 bases and J dropped 8; count of bases not matched to a gene: 10. This chain's CDR3 is CASSSPIPGGEAFF. In DNA, the CDR3 is TGCGCCAGCAGCTCCCCCATTCCAGGGGGCGAAGCTTTCTTT.

The chain employs TRBV19 and TRBJ1-1; D is undetermined. V lost 0 bases and J 0 bases, leaving 5 bases between the germline ends. Per the germline V gene, CDR1 is LNHDA and CDR2 is SQIVND (reference sequence). CDR3 length: 14 amino acids. The CDR3: CASSIDLMNTEAFF. As DNA, the CDR3 is TGTGCCAGTAGTATAGATCTAATGAACACTGAAGCTTTCTTT.

The J gene is TRBJ2-1, the V gene TRBV11-3; 8 bases fit TRBD2. The trim removed 4 bases at V and 6 bases at J, leaving 8 bases unmatched. Germline values: CDR1 SGHNT, CDR2 YENEEA. CDR3 size: 15 residues. This chain's CDR3 is CASSSGGSGGNEQFF. CDR3 DNA: TGTGCCAGCAGCTCTGGCGGGAGCGGGGGCAATGAGCAGTTCTTC.

The V call is TRBV3-1 (or the pseudogene TRBV3-2), the J call TRBJ2-5; a possible D gene is TRBD1 (6 bases). Germline values: CDR1 LGHDT, CDR2 YNNKEL (reference sequence). CDR3 length: 14 residues. V lost 2 bases and J 0 bases, leaving 7 bases between the germline ends. Here the CDR3 reads CASSQTGNQETQYF. CDR3 nucleotides: TGTGCCAGCAGCCAAACAGGGAACCAAGAGACCCAGTACTTC.

The rearrangement links TRBV6-1 to TRBJ2-1; 9 bases fit TRBD1. The CDR3 is 16 amino acids. Germline trimming cut 4 bases from V and 6 bases from J; bases unmatched to any gene: 10. The germline gives CDR1 MNHNS, CDR2 SASEGT. As DNA, the CDR3 is TGTGCCAGCAGTGCTCTTCCGGGACAGGGCTCCAATGAGCAGTTCTTC. The encoded protein is CASSALPGQGSNEQFF.

This chain connects TRBV6-5 to TRBJ2-7, with 12 nucleotides matching TRBD1. CDR3 length: 15 amino acids. With V trimmed by 0 bases and J by 10 bases, 7 bases remained unmatched. CDR1 and CDR2 from the germline V gene are MNHEY and SVGAGI. This CDR3 is CASSYSGTGGSLQYF. The DNA of the CDR3 is TGTGCCAGCAGTTACTCTGGGACAGGGGGCTCCTTACAGTACTTC.